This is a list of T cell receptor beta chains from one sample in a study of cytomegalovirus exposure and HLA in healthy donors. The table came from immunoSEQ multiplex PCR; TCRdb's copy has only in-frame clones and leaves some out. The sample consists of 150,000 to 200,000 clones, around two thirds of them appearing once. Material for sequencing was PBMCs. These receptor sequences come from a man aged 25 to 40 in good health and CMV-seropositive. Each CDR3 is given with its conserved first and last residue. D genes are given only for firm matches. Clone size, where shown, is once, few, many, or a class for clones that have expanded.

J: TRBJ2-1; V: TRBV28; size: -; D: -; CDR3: CASSLPDYGNEQFF; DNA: TGTGCCAGCAGTTTGCCTGACTATGGGAATGAGCAGTTCTTC
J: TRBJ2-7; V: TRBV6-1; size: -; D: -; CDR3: CASQSTDAYEQYF; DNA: TGTGCCAGTCAATCGACTGACGCCTACGAGCAGTACTTC
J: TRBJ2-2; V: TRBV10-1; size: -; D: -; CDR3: CASSEGGEVGELFF; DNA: TGCGCCAGCAGTGAGGGTGGTGAGGTCGGGGAGCTGTTTTTT
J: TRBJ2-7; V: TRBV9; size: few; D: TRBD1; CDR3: CASSPTGQLYEQYF; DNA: TGTGCCAGCAGCCCCACGGGACAGCTCTACGAGCAGTACTTC
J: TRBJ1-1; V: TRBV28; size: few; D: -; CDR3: CASSLFSGSELIGGGRANTEAFF; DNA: TGTGCCAGCAGTTTATTTTCGGGGTCGGAGTTGATTGGGGGGGGCAGGGCGAACACTGAAGCTTTCTTT
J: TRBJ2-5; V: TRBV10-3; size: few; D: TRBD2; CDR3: CAISSREAQETQYF; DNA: TGTGCCATCTCGTCCCGGGAGGCCCAAGAGACCCAGTACTTC
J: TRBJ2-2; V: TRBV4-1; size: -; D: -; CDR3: CASSLKTGGELFF; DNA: TGCGCCAGCAGCCTTAAGACGGGCGGGGAGCTGTTTTTT
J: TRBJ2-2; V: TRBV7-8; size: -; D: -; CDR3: CASSLDYGQNTGELFF; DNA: TGTGCCAGCAGCTTAGATTACGGACAGAACACCGGGGAGCTGTTTTTT
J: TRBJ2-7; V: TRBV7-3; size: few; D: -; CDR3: CASSPGLSTYEQYF; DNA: TGTGCCAGCAGCCCCGGACTATCAACCTACGAGCAGTACTTC
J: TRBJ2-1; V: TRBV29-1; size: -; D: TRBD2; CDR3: CSVTEGGYNEQFF; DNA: TGCAGCGTTACGGAGGGAGGGTACAATGAGCAGTTCTTC
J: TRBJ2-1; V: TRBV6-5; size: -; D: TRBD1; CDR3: CASTTGDPYNAQFF; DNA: TGTGCCAGCACCACAGGGGACCCCTACAATGCGCAGTTCTTC
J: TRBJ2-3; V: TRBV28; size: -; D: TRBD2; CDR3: CASSFAGALDTQYF; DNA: TGTGCCAGCAGTTTCGCGGGAGCTTTGGATACGCAGTATTTT
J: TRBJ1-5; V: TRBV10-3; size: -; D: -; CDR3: CAIKGREDDNQPQHF; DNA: TGTGCCATCAAGGGCAGGGAGGATGACAATCAGCCCCAGCATTTT
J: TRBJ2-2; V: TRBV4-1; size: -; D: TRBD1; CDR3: CASSQDDRDTGELFF; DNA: TGCGCCAGCAGCCAAGATGACAGGGACACCGGGGAGCTGTTTTTT
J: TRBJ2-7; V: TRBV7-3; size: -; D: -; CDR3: CASSAGQTGEQYF; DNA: TGTGCCAGCAGCGCGGGACAGACCGGCGAGCAGTACTTC
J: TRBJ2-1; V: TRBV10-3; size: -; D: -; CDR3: CAISRTENSYNEQFF; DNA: TGTGCCATCAGCCGCACAGAAAACTCCTACAATGAGCAGTTCTTC
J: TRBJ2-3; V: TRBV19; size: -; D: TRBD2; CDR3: CASSTRTSIGTQYF; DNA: TGTGCCAGTAGTACCCGGACTAGCATAGGTACGCAGTATTTT
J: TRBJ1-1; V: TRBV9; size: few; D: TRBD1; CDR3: CASSVVGTANTEAFF; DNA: TGTGCCAGCAGCGTAGTCGGGACAGCGAACACTGAAGCTTTCTTT
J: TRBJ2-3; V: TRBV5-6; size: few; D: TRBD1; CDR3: CASSLGDSLPYTQYF; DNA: TGTGCCAGCAGCTTGGGGGACAGTCTTCCGTATACGCAGTATTTT
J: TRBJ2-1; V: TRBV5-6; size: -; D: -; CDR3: CASSPLSRANEQFF; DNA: TGTGCCAGCAGCCCCCTTAGCAGGGCCAATGAGCAGTTCTTC
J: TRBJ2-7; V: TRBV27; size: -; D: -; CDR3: CASSYQRAHEQYF; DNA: TGTGCCAGCAGTTACCAAAGAGCCCACGAGCAGTACTTC
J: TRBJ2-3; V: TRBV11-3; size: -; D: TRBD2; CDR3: CASSPLAGGPDTQYF; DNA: TGTGCCAGCAGCCCCCTAGCGGGAGGGCCAGATACGCAGTATTTT
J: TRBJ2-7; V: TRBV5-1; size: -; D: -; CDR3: CASSQGSTYEQYF; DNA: TGCGCCAGCAGCCAGGGGTCGACCTACGAGCAGTACTTC
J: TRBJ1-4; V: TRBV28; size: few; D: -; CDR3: CASSFAGVDNEKLFF; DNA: TGTGCCAGCAGTTTTGCGGGCGTTGATAATGAAAAACTGTTTTTT
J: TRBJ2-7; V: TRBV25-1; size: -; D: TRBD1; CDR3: CASSEYRGQGTYEQYF; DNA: TGTGCCAGCAGTGAATATCGGGGACAGGGGACCTACGAGCAGTACTTC
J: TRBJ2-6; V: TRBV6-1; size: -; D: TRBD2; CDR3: CASSGLAGSGANVLTF; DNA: TGTGCCAGCAGTGGACTAGCGGGCTCTGGGGCCAACGTCCTGACTTTC
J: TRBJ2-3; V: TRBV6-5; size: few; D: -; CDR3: CASRGGQKGADTQYF; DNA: TGTGCCAGCAGAGGAGGACAGAAAGGTGCAGATACGCAGTATTTT
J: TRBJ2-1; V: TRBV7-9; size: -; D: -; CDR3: CASMSGNEQFF; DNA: TGTGCCAGCATGTCGGGCAATGAGCAGTTCTTC
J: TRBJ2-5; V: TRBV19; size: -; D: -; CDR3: CASSIAGTPGQETQYF; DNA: TGTGCCAGTAGTATAGCAGGCACCCCCGGACAAGAGACCCAGTACTTC
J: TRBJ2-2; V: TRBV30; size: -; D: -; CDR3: CAWSLTGELFF; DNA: TGTGCCTGGAGTCTAACCGGGGAGCTGTTTTTT
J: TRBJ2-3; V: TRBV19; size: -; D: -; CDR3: CASSSDWDTQYF; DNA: TGTGCCAGTAGTAGTGACTGGGATACGCAGTATTTT
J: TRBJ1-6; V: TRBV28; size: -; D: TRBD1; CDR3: CASTGGLSYNSPLHF; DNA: TGTGCCAGCACAGGGGGCCTCTCCTATAATTCACCCCTCCACTTT
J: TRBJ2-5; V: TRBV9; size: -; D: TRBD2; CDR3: CASSAREGLETQYF; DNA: TGTGCCAGCAGCGCCCGGGAGGGATTGGAGACCCAGTACTTC
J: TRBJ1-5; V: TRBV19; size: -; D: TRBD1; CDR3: CASQGDPRKPQHF; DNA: TGTGCCAGCCAGGGGGACCCGCGGAAGCCCCAGCATTTT
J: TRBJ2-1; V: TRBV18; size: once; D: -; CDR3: CASSPPITGDNEQFF; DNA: TGTGCCAGCTCACCTCCTATTACGGGGGATAATGAGCAGTTCTTC
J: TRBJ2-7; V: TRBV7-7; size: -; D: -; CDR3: CASSSFRYPPSDTSSYEQYF; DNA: TGTGCCAGCAGCTCTTTCCGCTACCCCCCGAGTGATACTAGCTCCTACGAGCAGTACTTC
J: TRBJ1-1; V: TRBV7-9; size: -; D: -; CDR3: CSSSPGNTEAFF; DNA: TGTTCCAGCAGTCCCGGGAACACTGAAGCTTTCTTT
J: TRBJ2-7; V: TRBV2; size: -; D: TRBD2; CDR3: CASRGAGVPYEQYF; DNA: TGTGCCAGCAGGGGAGCGGGAGTACCCTACGAGCAGTACTTC
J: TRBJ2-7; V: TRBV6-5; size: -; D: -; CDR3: CASSRRQFSYEQYF; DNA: TGTGCCAGCAGTCGAAGACAGTTCTCCTACGAGCAGTACTTC
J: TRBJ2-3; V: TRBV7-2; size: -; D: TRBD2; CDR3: CASSITSGTDTQYF; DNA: TGTGCCAGCAGCATAACTAGCGGCACAGATACGCAGTATTTT
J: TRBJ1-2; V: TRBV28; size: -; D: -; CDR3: CASSTTGFYGYTF; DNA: TGTGCCAGCAGTACTACAGGGTTCTATGGCTACACCTTC